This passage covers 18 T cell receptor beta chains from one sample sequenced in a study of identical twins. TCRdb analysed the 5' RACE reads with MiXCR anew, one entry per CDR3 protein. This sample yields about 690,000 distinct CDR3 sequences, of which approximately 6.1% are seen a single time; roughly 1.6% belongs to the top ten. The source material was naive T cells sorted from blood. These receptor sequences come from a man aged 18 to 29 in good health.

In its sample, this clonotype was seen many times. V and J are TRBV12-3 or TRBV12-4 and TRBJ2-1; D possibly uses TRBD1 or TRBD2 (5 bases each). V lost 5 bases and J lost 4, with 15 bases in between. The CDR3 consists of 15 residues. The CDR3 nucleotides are TGTGCCAGCAGTCCCACCCCGGGACCATACAATGAGCAGTTCTTC. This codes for CASSPTPGPYNEQFF.

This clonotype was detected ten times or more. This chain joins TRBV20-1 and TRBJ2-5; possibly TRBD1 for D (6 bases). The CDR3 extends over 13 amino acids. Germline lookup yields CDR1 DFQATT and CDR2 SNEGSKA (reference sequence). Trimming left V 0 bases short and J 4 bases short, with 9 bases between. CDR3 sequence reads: CSARDGGPETQYF. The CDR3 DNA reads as TGCAGTGCTAGAGATGGGGGCCCAGAGACCCAGTACTTC.

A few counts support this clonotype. The CDR3 region has the DNA TGCAGTGCTAGAGTGCGACTAGCGGGAGTAACAGGGGGGGAGCTGTTTTTT. Translated: CSARVRLAGVTGGELFF. The chain carries TRBV20-1 and TRBJ2-2, with TRBD2 identical over 12 bases. The trim removed 1 base at V and 8 bases at J, leaving 11 bases unmatched. Germline lookup yields CDR1 DFQATT and CDR2 SNEGSKA (reference sequence). The CDR3 has 17 amino acids.

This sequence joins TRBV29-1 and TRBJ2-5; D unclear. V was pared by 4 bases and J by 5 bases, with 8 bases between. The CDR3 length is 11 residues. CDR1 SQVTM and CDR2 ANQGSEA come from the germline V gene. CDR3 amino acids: CSVGWTETQYF. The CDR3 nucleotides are TGCAGCGTTGGTTGGACGGAGACCCAGTACTTC. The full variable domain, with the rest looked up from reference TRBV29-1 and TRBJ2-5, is SAVISQKPSRDICQRGTSLTIQCQVDSQVTMMFWYRQQPGQSLTLIATANQGSEATYESGFVIDKFPISRPNLTFSTLTVSNMSPEDSSIYLCSVGWTETQYFGPGTRLLVL.

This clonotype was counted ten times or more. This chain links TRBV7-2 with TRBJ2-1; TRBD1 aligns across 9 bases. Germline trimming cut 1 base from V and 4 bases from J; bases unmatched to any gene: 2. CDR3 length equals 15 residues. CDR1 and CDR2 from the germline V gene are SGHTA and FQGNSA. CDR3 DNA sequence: TGTGCCAGCAGCTTAGACGGACAGGGGTACAATGAGCAGTTCTTC. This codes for CASSLDGQGYNEQFF.

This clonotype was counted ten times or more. The CDR3 region is CSVETGTSYEQYF. CDR3 DNA: TGCAGCGTTGAGACCGGGACAAGTTACGAGCAGTACTTC. The V call is TRBV29-1, the J call TRBJ2-7, with a weak D call TRBD1 (6 bases). The CDR3 covers 13 residues. Trimming shortened V by 3 bases and J by 4 bases, and 13 bases separated the two germline ends. CDR1 SQVTM and CDR2 ANQGSEA come from the germline V gene.

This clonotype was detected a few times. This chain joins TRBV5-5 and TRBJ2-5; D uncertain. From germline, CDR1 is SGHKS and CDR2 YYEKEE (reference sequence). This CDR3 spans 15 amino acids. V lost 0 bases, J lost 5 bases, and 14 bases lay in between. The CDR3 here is CASSLGSRQGETQYF. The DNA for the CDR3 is TGTGCCAGCAGCTTGGGATCCAGGCAAGGGGAGACCCAGTACTTC.

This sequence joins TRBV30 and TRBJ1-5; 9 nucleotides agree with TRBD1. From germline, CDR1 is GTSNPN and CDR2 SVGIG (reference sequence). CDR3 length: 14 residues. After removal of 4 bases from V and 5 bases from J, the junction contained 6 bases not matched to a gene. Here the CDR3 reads CAWTPGQGDQPQHF. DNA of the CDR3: TGTGCCTGGACGCCGGGACAGGGCGATCAGCCCCAGCATTTT.

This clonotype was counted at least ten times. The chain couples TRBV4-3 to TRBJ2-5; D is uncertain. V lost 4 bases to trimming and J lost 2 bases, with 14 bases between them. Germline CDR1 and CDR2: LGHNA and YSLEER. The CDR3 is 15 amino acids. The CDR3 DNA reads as TGCGCCAGCAGCCCATCCCAAACGATACAAGAGACCCAGTACTTC. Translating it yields CASSPSQTIQETQYF.

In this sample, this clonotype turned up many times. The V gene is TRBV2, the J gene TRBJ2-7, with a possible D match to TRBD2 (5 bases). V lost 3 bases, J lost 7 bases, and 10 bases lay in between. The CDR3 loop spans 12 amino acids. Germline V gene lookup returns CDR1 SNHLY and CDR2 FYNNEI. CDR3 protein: CASSDGIGEQYV. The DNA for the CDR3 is TGTGCCAGCAGTGACGGGATAGGGGAGCAGTACGTC.

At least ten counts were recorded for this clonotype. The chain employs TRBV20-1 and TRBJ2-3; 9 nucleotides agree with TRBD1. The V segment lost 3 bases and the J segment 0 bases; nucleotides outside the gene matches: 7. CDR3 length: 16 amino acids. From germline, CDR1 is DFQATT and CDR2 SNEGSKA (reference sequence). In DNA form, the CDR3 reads TGCAGTGCTAGCCTCCCGGGACAGGGTAGCACAGATACGCAGTATTTT. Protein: CSASLPGQGSTDTQYF.

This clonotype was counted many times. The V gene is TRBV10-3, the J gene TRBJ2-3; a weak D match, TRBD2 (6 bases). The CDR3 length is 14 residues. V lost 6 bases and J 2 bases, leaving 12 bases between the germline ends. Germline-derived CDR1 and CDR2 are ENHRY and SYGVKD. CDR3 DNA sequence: TGTGCCATCAGGGAGGGTGACTCCACAGATACGCAGTATTTT. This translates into CAIREGDSTDTQYF.

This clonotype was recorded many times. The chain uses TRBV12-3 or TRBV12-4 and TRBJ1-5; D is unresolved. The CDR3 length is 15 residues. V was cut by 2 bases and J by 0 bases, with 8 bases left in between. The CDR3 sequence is CASSLWQDSNQPQHF. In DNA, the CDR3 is TGTGCCAGCAGTTTATGGCAGGATAGCAATCAGCCCCAGCATTTT.

The CDR3 here is CASNQPGAAGELFF. The CDR3 DNA reads as TGTGCCAGCAATCAGCCAGGGGCGGCCGGGGAGCTGTTTTTT. This chain connects TRBV6-1 to TRBJ2-2; tentatively, D is TRBD1 (6 bases). Germline V gene sequence: CDR1 MNHNS, CDR2 SASEGT. CDR3 length: 14 residues. The V end lost 7 bases, the J end lost 6 bases, and 15 bases lay between the germline ends.

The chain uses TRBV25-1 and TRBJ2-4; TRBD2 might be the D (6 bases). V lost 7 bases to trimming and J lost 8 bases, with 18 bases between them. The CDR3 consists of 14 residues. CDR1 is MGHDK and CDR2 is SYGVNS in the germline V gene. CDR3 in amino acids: CASTEAGRPYIQYF. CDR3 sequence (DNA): TGTGCCAGCACGGAGGCGGGAAGACCCTACATTCAGTACTTC.

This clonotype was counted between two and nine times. The CDR3 protein is CASSSGGGREKLFF. CDR3 DNA: TGTGCCAGCAGTTCGGGCGGGGGGCGTGAAAAACTGTTTTTT. The chain links TRBV6-5 to TRBJ1-4; maybe TRBD1 (6 bases). Germline V gene lookup returns CDR1 MNHEY and CDR2 SVGAGI. CDR3 length: 14 residues. V lost 4 bases to trimming and J lost 7 bases, with 13 bases between them.

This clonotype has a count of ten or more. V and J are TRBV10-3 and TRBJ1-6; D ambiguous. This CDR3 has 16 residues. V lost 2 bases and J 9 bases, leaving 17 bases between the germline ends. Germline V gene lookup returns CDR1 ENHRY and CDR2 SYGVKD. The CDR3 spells CAISEPGGDRGSPLHF. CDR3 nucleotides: TGTGCCATCAGTGAGCCCGGCGGAGATAGAGGTTCACCCCTCCACTTT.

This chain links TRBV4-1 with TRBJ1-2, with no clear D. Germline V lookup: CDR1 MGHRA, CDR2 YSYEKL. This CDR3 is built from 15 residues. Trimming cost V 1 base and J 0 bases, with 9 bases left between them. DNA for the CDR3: TGCGCCAGCAGCCAAGGAGACGGCACTAACTATGGCTACACCTTC. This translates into CASSQGDGTNYGYTF.